Reported below is one TCR beta chain. CDR3 length equals 11 residues. The ends were cut back, 6 bases at V and 13 bases at J, with 12 bases in the middle. CDR1 is SGHTA and CDR2 is FQGNSA in the germline V gene. This record comes from a study of CDR3 diversity in severe acne. TCRdb reprocessed the PCR reads with MiXCR, giving one entry per CDR3 protein. In the table there are fewer than 90,000 distinct CDR3 sequences, about half of which are singletons. The genes are TRBV7-2 and TRBJ1-4; D not resolved. The receptor's source is a male donor with severe acne vulgaris. Sequenced input: blood. The CDR3 is CASSLGGTLFF. DNA of the CDR3: TGTGCCAGCAGTTTGGGAGGTACACTGTTTTTT.